Listed below are T cell receptor beta chains from one sample, sequenced in a study of cytomegalovirus exposure and HLA in healthy donors. Assay: immunoSEQ multiplex PCR; the TCRdb copy retains only in-frame clones and omits some. In the table there are about 110,000 clones, around 84% of which are singletons. The sequencing sample was made of PBMCs. The source is a man under 40 in good health and CMV-seronegative. Both conserved end residues are part of each CDR3. A D gene is named only where the DNA matches it firmly. For some rows the clone size is stated as once, few or many, or as a class when expanded; others skip it.

-	-	TRBV27	TRBJ2-7	CASSLKQSSYEQYF	TGTGCCAGCAGTTTAAAGCAAAGCTCCTACGAGCAGTACTTC
TRBD2	-	TRBV6-5	TRBJ2-3	CASRPGLASDTQYF	TGTGCCAGCAGGCCGGGACTAGCGTCAGATACGCAGTATTTT
-	-	TRBV9	TRBJ2-3	CASSVEDSFSDTQYF	TGTGCCAGCAGCGTAGAAGACTCGTTCTCAGATACGCAGTATTTT
-	-	TRBV6-1	TRBJ2-1	CASRERGEQFF	TGTGCCAGCAGGGAGCGTGGTGAGCAGTTCTTC
TRBD1	once	TRBV6-5	TRBJ2-7	CASSYSSDREYEQYF	TGTGCCAGCAGTTACTCCTCGGACAGGGAGTACGAGCAGTACTTC
-	-	TRBV4-3	TRBJ2-7	CASSQDRGHEQYF	TGCGCCAGCAGCCAAGATCGAGGGCACGAGCAGTACTTC
TRBD1	-	TRBV6-5	TRBJ1-2	CASSPDRGAGYTF	TGTGCCAGCAGCCCCGACAGGGGGGCTGGCTACACCTTC
-	-	TRBV6-5	TRBJ1-4	CASSLGQKTNEKLFF	TGTGCCAGCAGTCTTGGACAGAAAACTAATGAAAAACTGTTTTTT
-	-	TRBV10-2	TRBJ2-1	CASGTGLYAYNEQFF	TGCGCCAGCGGTACCGGACTTTACGCTTACAATGAGCAGTTCTTC
-	-	TRBV6-5	TRBJ2-7	CASSRGGDLSQYF	TGTGCCAGCAGCCGAGGAGGGGACCTGTCGCAGTACTTC
-	-	TRBV15	TRBJ2-1	CATSRDRLVSNGEQFF	TGTGCCACCAGCAGAGATCGGCTAGTAAGCAATGGGGAGCAGTTCTTC
-	-	TRBV28	TRBJ1-1	CASSLFAGIAEAFF	TGTGCCAGCAGTTTATTCGCAGGGATAGCTGAAGCTTTCTTT
-	few	TRBV12-5	TRBJ1-1	CASGTTPVNTEAFF	TGTGCTAGTGGAACAACCCCCGTGAACACTGAAGCTTTCTTT
-	-	TRBV27	TRBJ2-7	CASSLFYEGGSTYEQYF	TGTGCCAGCAGTTTATTTTACGAAGGAGGTTCCACCTACGAGCAGTACTTC
TRBD2	-	TRBV7-2	TRBJ2-3	CASSYSGGAADTQYF	TGTGCCAGCAGCTATAGCGGGGGGGCAGCAGATACGCAGTATTTT
-	-	TRBV28	TRBJ2-7	CASSLLSYEQYF	TGTGCCAGCAGTTTACTCTCCTACGAGCAGTACTTC
TRBD1	-	TRBV5-6	TRBJ1-6	CASSTGQGYSPLHF	TGTGCCAGCAGTACTGGACAGGGGTATTCACCCCTCCACTTT
-	-	TRBV27	TRBJ2-4	CASSFLNIQYF	TGTGCCAGCAGTTTCCTGAACATTCAGTACTTC
TRBD1	-	TRBV30	TRBJ2-7	CAWSYRGHEQYF	TGTGCCTGGAGCTACAGGGGCCACGAGCAGTACTTC
-	-	TRBV10-3	TRBJ1-2	CAISEGSSSGYTF	TGTGCCATCAGCGAAGGAAGTAGCTCAGGCTACACCTTC
-	few	TRBV28	TRBJ1-2	CASSLSGGNYGYTF	TGTGCCAGCAGTTTATCGGGGGGAAACTATGGCTACACCTTC
TRBD2	once	TRBV7-6	TRBJ2-3	CASSLVSLAASTDTQYF	TGTGCCAGCAGCTTAGTGTCGCTAGCGGCTAGCACAGATACGCAGTATTTT
TRBD2	once	TRBV9	TRBJ2-3	CASSAGPSGSSDTQYF	TGTGCCAGCAGCGCAGGCCCTAGCGGGAGTTCAGATACGCAGTATTTT
TRBD1	-	TRBV19	TRBJ2-3	CASSTQGAGSTDTQYF	TGTGCCAGTAGTACGCAGGGGGCCGGTAGCACAGATACGCAGTATTTT
TRBD2	-	TRBV5-8	TRBJ2-7	CASSLMPSGTYEQYF	TGTGCCAGCAGCTTGATGCCTAGCGGGACCTACGAGCAGTACTTC
-	once	TRBV6-4	TRBJ1-2	CASSDSFDSPPWGYTF	TGTGCCAGCAGTGACTCTTTCGACAGCCCTCCCTGGGGCTACACCTTC
TRBD2	-	TRBV4-3	TRBJ2-3	CASSPSAGDGDTQYF	TGCGCCAGCAGCCCCTCAGCGGGGGACGGGGATACGCAGTATTTT
-	once	TRBV6-1	TRBJ1-5	CASSTTDSVQPQHF	TGTGCCAGCAGTACGACAGACTCCGTTCAGCCCCAGCATTTT
TRBD1	few	TRBV6-5	TRBJ2-1	CASRTGFYNEQFF	TGTGCCAGCAGGACAGGGTTTTACAATGAGCAGTTCTTC
-	-	TRBV9	TRBJ2-5	CASSATVQETQYF	TGTGCCAGCAGCGCGACAGTTCAAGAGACCCAGTACTTC
-	-	TRBV19	TRBJ1-1	CARLRGPPGESEAFF	TGTGCCAGATTACGGGGACCCCCAGGGGAGTCTGAAGCTTTCTTT
TRBD2	-	TRBV5-1	TRBJ2-1	CASSLGGGYNEQFF	TGCGCCAGCAGCTTGGGCGGGGGCTACAATGAGCAGTTCTTC
TRBD2	-	TRBV9	TRBJ2-1	CASSVASGSAIEQFF	TGTGCCAGCAGCGTAGCTAGCGGGAGCGCAATTGAGCAGTTCTTC
TRBD1	-	TRBV19	TRBJ1-3	CASNRDRGHGSGNTIYF	TGTGCCAGTAACCGGGACAGGGGACACGGCTCTGGAAACACCATATATTTT
-	-	TRBV5-4	TRBJ2-7	CASSLGQERYEQYF	TGTGCCAGCAGCTTGGGACAGGAGAGGTACGAGCAGTACTTC
-	-	TRBV6-4	TRBJ2-2	CASSDSIGNTGELFF	TGTGCCAGCAGTGACTCGATCGGGAACACCGGGGAGCTGTTTTTT
TRBD1	few	TRBV4-1	TRBJ1-2	CASSPGQGTYGYTF	TGCGCCAGCAGCCCGGGACAGGGGACCTATGGCTACACCTTC